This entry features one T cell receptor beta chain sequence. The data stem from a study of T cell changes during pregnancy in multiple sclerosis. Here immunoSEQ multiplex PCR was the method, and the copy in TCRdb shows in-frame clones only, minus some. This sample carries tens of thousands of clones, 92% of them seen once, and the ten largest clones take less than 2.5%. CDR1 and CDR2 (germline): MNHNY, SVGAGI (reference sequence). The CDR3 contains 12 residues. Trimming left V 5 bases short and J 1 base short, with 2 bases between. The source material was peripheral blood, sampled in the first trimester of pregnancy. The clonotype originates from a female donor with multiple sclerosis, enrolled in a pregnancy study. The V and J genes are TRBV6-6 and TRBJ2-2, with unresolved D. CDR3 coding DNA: TGTGCCAGCAGTCAGAACACCGGGGAGCTGTTTTTT. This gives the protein CASSQNTGELFF.